The TCR beta chain described here comes from a study of T cell repertoires in cytomegalovirus infection. Study context: Shared public TCR beta signatures pointed to both CMV infection and a matching HLA type.

The ends lost 1 base at V and 5 bases at J; junction bases unmatched: 1. This CDR3 has 14 residues. Germline V CDR1 and CDR2: MGHDK, SYGVNS. Regarding this clonotype: Its antigen is not known.

TCRdb reprocessed the reads with MiXCR, giving one entry per CDR3 protein. The data hold 46,000 or so distinct CDR3 sequences, with around 20% observed a single time. The TCR was taken from a human donor in good health (CMV status not recorded). Some clones in this sample may be carry-over from other donors' samples. Sample: PBMCs, sequenced either directly or after in vitro stimulation (not recorded which). V is TRBV25-1 and J is TRBJ1-1, with 10 nucleotides matching TRBD1. CDR3 DNA sequence: TGTGCCAGCAGTGAATCGGGACAGGGGACTGAAGCTTTCTTT. It translates to CASSESGQGTEAFF.